Sequencing of this T cell receptor (beta chain) was carried out in a study of cytomegalovirus exposure and HLA in healthy donors. Primers included in the PCR were 60 Vbeta and 13 Jbeta primers. TCRdb's table, derived via immunoSEQ multiplex PCR, lists solely in-frame clones and lacks some. The repertoire holds 110,000 or so clones, with just over 75% as singletons. The CDR3 is made up of 15 amino acids. CDR1 and CDR2 (germline): MNHNS, SASEGT. The V segment lost 8 bases and the J segment 0 bases; nucleotides outside the gene matches: 7. This sequence was found in a man in his forties or fifties in good health and CMV-seropositive. Source material: PBMCs. The rearrangement joins TRBV6-1 to TRBJ1-1; 9 bases are shared with TRBD1. The DNA for the CDR3 is TGTGCCAGCCATAACAGGGGGCAACTGAACACTGAAGCTTTCTTT. Translation: CASHNRGQLNTEAFF.